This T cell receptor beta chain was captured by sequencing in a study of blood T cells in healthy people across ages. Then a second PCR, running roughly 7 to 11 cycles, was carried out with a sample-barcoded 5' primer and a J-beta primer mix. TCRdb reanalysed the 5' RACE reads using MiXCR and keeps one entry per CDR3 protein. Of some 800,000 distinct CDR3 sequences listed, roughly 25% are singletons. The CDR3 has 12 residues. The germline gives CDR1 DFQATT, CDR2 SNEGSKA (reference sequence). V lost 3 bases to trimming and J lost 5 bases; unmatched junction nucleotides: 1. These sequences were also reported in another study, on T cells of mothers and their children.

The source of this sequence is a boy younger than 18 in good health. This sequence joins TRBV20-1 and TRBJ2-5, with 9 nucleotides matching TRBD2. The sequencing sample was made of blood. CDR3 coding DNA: TGCAGTGCTAGGGGGACTAGCGAGACCCAGTACTTC. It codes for CSARGTSETQYF.